This entry features one TCR beta chain sequence. Positively selected for CCR7, the CD45RO-negative cells used as naive CD8 cells excluded terminally differentiated effector memory CD45RA+ cells. This sample is drawn from a study of shared clonotypes between healthy human individuals. The assay was immunoSEQ multiplex PCR, and TCRdb's table has in-frame clones only and misses some. The table records about 2.1 million clones, about 93% of them present only once. The CDR3 spans 18 residues. From germline, CDR1 is PRHDT and CDR2 FYEKMQ (reference sequence). Unmatched junction bases numbered 8, after V lost 0 bases and J lost 4 bases.

This chain links TRBV13 with TRBJ2-7; 14 bases are a match to TRBD2. Sequencing was done on a sample of naive CD8+ T cells from PBMCs. The receptor comes from a man aged 18 to 30 in good health. Some clones in this sample may be carry-over from other donors' samples. The CDR3 DNA sequence: TGTGCCAGCAGCTTAGGAGGGACTAGCGGGAGAAAAGGGTACGAGCAGTACTTC. Its protein is CASSLGGTSGRKGYEQYF.